These 4 T cell receptor beta chains originate from one sample sequenced in a study of blood T cell repertoires in COVID-19. Clones were read by immunoSEQ multiplex PCR, and TCRdb kept only the in-frame ones, dropping some. The sample has hundreds of thousands of clones, approximately 81% seen once. Specimen: peripheral blood. These receptors all come from a man aged 35 to 55 with acute or convalescent COVID-19.

The chain recombines TRBV7-9 with TRBJ1-6, with 9 nucleotides matching TRBD1. V was clipped by 1 base and J by 10 bases; unmatched bases: 11. Looked up from germline, CDR1 is SEHNR and CDR2 is FQNEAQ (reference sequence). This CDR3 comprises 17 residues. The DNA of the CDR3 is TGTGCCAGCAGCTTAGGCAGAGAGGGACAGGGCTACTCACCCCTCCACTTT. Translated: CASSLGREGQGYSPLHF.

The chain joins TRBV3-1 (or the pseudogene TRBV3-2) to TRBJ1-1; perhaps TRBD1 as D (5 bases). Germline values: CDR1 LGHDT, CDR2 YNNKEL (reference sequence). Trimming removed 7 bases from V and 1 base from J, with 13 bases in between. The CDR3 consists of 14 residues. CDR3 nucleotides: TGTGCCAGCAAATATGGGGCAGCGAACACTGAAGCTTTCTTT. Amino acid sequence: CASKYGAANTEAFF.

The chain employs TRBV2 and TRBJ1-2; no firm D call. The CDR3 contains 12 residues. CDR1 SNHLY and CDR2 FYNNEI come from the germline V gene. Trimming pared 4 bases from V and 2 bases from J, leaving 5 bases between. For the CDR3, the DNA is TGTGCCAGCAGTGTAGAGAACTATGGCTACACCTTC. Translation gives CASSVENYGYTF.

This rearrangement joins TRBV6-1 to TRBJ1-5, with a possible D match to TRBD1 (5 bases). CDR1 MNHNS and CDR2 SASEGT come from the germline V gene. The CDR3 has 15 amino acids. V dropped 0 bases and J dropped 6 bases, with 12 bases sitting between them. CDR3 bases: TGTGCCAGCAGTGAAGCGTGGGGGGGGGTTCAGCCCCAGCATTTT. The encoded protein is CASSEAWGGVQPQHF.